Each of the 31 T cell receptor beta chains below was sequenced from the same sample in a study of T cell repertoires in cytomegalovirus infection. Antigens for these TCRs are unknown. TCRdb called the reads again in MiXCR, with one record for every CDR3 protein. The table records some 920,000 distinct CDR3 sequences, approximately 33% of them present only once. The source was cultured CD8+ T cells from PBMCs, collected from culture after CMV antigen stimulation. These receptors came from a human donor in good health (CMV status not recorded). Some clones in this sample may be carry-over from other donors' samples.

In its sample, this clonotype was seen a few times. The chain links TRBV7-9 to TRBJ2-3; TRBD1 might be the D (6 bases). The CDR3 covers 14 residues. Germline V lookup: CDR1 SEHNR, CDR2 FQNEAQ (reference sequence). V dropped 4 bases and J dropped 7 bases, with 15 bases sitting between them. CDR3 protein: CASSYRQVGYTQYF. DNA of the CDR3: TGTGCCAGCAGCTACCGACAGGTGGGGTATACGCAGTATTTT.

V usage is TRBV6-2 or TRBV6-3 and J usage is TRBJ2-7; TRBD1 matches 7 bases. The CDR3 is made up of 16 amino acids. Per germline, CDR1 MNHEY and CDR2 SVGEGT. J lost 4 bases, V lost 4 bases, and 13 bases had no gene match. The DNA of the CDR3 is TGTGCCAGCAGTTCAGACGACAGGGTGGAGGTGTACGAGCAGTACTTC. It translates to CASSSDDRVEVYEQYF.

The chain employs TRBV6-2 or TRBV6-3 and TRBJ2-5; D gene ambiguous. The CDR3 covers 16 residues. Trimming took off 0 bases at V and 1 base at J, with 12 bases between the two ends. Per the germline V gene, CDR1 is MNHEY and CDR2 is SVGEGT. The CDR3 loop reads CASSYSTLPLQETQYF. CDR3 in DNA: TGTGCCAGCAGTTACTCGACGCTCCCGCTCCAAGAGACCCAGTACTTC.

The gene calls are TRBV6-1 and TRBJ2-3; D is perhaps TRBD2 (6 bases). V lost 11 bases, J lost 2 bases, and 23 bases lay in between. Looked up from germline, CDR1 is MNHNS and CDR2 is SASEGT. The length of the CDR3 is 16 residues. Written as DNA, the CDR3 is TGTGCCTCCCGGGACTGGAATCCCGTTCCCACAGATACGCAGTATTTT. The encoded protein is CASRDWNPVPTDTQYF.

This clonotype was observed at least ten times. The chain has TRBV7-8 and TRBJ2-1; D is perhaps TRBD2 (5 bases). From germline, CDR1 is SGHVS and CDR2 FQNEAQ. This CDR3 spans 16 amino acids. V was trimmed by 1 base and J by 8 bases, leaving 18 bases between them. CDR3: CASSLVSGLKLYEQFF. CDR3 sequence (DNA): TGTGCCAGCAGCTTAGTCAGCGGTTTGAAATTGTATGAGCAGTTCTTC.

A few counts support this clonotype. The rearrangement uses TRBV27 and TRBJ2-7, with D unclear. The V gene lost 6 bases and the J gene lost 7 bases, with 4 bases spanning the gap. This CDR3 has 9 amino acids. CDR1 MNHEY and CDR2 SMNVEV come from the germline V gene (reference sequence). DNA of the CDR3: TGTGCCAGCAGAAGGGAGCAGTACGTC. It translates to CASRREQYV.

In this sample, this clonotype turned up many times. The CDR3 DNA reads as TGTGCCAGCAGCTTAGCTGGGGGTGATACGCAGTATTTT. Residues: CASSLAGGDTQYF. V gene TRBV7-6 combines with J gene TRBJ2-3; D tentatively fits TRBD1 or TRBD2 (5 bases each). The CDR3 is 13 residues long. Germline V lookup: CDR1 SGHVS, CDR2 FNYEAQ. Trimming pared 0 bases from V and 6 bases from J, leaving 7 bases between.

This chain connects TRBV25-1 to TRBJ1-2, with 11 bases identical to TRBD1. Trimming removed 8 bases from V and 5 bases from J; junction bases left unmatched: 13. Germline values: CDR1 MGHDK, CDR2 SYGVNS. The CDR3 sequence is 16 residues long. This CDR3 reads CASGEGTGGVGYGYTF. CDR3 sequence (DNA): TGTGCCAGCGGGGAAGGGACAGGGGGTGTAGGGTATGGCTACACCTTC.

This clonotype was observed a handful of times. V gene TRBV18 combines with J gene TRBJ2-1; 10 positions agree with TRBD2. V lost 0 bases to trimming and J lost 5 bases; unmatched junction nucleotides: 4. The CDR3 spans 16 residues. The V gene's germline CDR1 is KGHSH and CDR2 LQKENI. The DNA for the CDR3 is TGTGCCAGCTCACCACCCCGGACTAGCGGAAACAATGAGCAGTTCTTC. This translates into CASSPPRTSGNNEQFF.

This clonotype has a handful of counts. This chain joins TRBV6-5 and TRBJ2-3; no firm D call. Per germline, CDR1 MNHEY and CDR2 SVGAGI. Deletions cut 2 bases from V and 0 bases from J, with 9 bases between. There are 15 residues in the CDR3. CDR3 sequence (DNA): TGTGCCAGCAGTTACGGGCTAGGGAGCACAGATACGCAGTATTTT. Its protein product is CASSYGLGSTDTQYF.

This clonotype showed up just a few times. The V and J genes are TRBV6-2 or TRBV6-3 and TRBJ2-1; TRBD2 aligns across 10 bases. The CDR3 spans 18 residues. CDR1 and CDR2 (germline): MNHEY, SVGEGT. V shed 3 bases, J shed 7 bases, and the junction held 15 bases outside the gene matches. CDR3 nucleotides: TGTGCCAGCAGTTATACGGGGCGAGCGGGGGGGCAGACGAATGAGCAGTTCTTC. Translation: CASSYTGRAGGQTNEQFF.

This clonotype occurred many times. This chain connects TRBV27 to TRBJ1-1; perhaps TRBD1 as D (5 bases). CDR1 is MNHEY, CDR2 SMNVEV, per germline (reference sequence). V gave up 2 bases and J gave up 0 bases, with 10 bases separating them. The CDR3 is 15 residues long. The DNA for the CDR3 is TGTGCCAGCAGTTTAGCAGGGCCCATGAACACTGAAGCTTTCTTT. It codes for CASSLAGPMNTEAFF.

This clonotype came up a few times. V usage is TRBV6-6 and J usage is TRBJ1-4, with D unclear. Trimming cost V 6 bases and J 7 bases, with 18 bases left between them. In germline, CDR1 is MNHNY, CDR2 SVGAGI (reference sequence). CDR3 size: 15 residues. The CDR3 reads CASRYTSHGSEKLFF. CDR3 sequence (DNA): TGTGCCAGCAGGTATACTTCGCACGGATCTGAAAAACTGTTTTTT.

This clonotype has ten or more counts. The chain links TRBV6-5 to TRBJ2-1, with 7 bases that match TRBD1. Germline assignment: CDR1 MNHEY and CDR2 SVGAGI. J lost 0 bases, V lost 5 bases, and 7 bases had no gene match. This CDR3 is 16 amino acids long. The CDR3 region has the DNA TGTGCCAGCAGTCCCCTGACAGGGAGCTCCTACAATGAGCAGTTCTTC. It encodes CASSPLTGSSYNEQFF.

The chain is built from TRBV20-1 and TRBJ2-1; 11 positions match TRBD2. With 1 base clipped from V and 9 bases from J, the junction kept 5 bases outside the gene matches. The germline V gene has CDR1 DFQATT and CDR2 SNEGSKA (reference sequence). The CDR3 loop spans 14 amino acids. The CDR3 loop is CSARGGLAGGEQFF. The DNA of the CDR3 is TGCAGTGCTAGAGGAGGTCTAGCGGGGGGTGAGCAGTTCTTC.

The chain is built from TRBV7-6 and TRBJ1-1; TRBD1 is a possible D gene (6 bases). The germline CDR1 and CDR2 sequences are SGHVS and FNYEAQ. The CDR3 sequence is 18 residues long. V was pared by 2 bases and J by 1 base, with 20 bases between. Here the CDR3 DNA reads TGTGCCAGCAGCTTACGTTTGGACAGTACCGAGCGGAACACTGAAGCTTTCTTT. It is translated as CASSLRLDSTERNTEAFF.

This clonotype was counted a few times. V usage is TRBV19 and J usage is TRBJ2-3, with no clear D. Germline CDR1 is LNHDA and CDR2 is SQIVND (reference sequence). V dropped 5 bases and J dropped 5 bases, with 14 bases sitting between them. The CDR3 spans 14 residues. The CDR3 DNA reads TGTGCCAGTAGTCCCAAGCCATGGCGAGATACGCAGTATTTT. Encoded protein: CASSPKPWRDTQYF. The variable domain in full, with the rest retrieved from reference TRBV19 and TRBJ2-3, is DGGITQSPKYLFRKEGQNVTLSCEQNLNHDAMYWYRQDPGQGLRLIYYSQIVNDFQKGDIAEGYSVSREKKESFPLTVTSAQKNPTAFYLCASSPKPWRDTQYFGPGTRLTVL.

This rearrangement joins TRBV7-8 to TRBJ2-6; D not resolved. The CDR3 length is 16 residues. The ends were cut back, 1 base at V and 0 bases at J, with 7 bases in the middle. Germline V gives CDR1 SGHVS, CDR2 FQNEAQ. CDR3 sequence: CASSLEFRSGANVLTF. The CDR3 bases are TGTGCCAGCAGCTTAGAATTCCGCTCTGGGGCCAACGTCCTGACTTTC.

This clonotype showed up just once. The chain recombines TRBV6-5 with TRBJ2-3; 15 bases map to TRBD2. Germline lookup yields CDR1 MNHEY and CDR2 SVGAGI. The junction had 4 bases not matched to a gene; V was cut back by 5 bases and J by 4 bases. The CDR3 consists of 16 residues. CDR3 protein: CASSVGLAGGSDTQYF. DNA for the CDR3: TGTGCCAGCAGTGTCGGACTAGCGGGGGGGTCAGATACGCAGTATTTT.

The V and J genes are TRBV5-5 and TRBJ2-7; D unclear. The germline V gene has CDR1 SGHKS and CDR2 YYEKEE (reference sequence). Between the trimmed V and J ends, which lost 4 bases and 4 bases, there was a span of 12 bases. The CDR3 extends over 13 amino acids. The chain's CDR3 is CASSLEPGYEQYV. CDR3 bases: TGTGCCAGCAGCCTTGAACCGGGTTACGAGCAGTACGTC.

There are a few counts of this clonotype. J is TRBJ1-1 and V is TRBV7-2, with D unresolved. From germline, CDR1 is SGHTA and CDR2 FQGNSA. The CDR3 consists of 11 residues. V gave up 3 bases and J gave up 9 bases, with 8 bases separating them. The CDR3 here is CASSFSNQAFF. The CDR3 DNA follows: TGTGCCAGCAGCTTTTCGAACCAAGCTTTCTTT.

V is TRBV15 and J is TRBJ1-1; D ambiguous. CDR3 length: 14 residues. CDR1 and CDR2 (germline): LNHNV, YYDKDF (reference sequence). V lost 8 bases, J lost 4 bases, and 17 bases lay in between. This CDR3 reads CATGQMQTGTEAFF. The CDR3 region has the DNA TGTGCCACCGGGCAGATGCAGACGGGCACTGAAGCTTTCTTT.

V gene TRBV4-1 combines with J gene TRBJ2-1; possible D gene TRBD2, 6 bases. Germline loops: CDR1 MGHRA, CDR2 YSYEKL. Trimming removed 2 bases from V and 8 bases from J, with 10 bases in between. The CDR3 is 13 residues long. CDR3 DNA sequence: TGCGCCAGCAGCCAACGACTAGGGGATGAGCAGTTCTTC. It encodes CASSQRLGDEQFF.

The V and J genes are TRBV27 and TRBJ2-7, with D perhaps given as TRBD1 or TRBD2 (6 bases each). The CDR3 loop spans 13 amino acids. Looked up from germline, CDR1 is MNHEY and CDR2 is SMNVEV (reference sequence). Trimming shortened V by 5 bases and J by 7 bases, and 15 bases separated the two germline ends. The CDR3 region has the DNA TGTGCCAGCAGTCCCGGGGGCTCGGATGAGCAGTACGTC. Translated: CASSPGGSDEQYV.

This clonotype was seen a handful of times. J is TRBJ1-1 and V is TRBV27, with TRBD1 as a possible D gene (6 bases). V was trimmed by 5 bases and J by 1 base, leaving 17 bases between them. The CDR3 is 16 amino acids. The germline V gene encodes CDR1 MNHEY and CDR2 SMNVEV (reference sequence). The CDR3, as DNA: TGTGCCAGCAGTCCCTGGGCGGGGGCTACGAACACTGAAGCTTTCTTT. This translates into CASSPWAGATNTEAFF.

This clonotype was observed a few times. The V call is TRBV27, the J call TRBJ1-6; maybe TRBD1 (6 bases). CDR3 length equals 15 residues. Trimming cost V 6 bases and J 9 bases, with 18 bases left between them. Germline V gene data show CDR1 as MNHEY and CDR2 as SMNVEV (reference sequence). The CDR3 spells CASRDGGATSSPLHF. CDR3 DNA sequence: TGTGCCAGCAGAGATGGGGGGGCTACATCTTCACCCCTCCACTTT.

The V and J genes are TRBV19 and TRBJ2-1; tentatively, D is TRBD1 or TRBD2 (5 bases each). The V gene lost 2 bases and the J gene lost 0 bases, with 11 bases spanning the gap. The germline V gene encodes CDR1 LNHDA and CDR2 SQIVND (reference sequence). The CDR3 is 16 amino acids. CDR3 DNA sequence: TGTGCCAGTAGTATACTAGGGACCAACTCCTACAATGAGCAGTTCTTC. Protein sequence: CASSILGTNSYNEQFF.

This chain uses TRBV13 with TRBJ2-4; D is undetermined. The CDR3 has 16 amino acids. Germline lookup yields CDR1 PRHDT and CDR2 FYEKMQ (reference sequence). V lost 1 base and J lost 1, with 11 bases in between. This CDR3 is CASSLVALGAKNIQYF. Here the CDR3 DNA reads TGTGCCAGCAGCTTAGTGGCATTGGGGGCCAAAAACATTCAGTACTTC.

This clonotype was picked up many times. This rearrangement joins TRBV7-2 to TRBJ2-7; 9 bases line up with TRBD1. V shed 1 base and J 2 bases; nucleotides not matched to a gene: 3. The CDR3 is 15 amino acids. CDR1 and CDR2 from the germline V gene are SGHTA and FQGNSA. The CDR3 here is CASSLVGTGTYEQYF. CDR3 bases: TGTGCCAGCAGCTTAGTTGGGACAGGGACCTACGAGCAGTACTTC.

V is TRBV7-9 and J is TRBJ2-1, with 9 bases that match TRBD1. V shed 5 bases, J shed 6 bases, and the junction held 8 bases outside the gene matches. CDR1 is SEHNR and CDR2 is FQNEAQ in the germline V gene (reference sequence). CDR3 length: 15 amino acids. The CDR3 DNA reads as TGTGCCAGCAGCCTAAGGACAGGGGAACTCAATGAGCAGTTCTTC. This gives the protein CASSLRTGELNEQFF.

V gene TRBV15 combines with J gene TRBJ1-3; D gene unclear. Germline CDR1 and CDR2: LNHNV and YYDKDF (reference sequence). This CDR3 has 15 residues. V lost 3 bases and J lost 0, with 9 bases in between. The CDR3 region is CATSSRPGSGNTIYF. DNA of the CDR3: TGTGCCACCAGCAGCCGTCCAGGCTCTGGAAACACCATATATTTT.